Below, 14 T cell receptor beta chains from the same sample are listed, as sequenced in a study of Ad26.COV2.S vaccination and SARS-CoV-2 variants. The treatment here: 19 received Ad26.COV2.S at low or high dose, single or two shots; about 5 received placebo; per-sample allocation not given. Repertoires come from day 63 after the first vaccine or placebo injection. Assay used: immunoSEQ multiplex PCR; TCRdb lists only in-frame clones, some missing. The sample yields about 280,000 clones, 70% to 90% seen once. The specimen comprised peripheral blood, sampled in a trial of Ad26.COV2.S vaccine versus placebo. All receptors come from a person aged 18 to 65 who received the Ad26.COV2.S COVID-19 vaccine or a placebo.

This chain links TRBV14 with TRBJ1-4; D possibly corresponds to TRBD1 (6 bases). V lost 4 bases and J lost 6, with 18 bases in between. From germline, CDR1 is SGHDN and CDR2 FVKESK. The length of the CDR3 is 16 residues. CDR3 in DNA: TGTGCCAGCAGCCTTAAGCGGGGGGGCGCCTATGAAAAACTGTTTTTT. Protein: CASSLKRGGAYEKLFF.

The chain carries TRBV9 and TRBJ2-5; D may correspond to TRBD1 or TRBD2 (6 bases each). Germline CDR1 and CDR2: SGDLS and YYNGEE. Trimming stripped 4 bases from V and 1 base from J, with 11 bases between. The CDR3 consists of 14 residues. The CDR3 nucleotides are TGTGCCAGCAGCCTACCGGGGGCCCAAGAGACCCAGTACTTC. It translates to CASSLPGAQETQYF.

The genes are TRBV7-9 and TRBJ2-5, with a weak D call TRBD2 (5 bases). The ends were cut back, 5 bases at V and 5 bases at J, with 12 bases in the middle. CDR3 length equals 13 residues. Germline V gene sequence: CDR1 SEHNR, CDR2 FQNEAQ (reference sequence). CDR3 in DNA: TGTGCCAGCAGCCCCACTAGATGGGAGACCCAGTACTTC. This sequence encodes CASSPTRWETQYF.

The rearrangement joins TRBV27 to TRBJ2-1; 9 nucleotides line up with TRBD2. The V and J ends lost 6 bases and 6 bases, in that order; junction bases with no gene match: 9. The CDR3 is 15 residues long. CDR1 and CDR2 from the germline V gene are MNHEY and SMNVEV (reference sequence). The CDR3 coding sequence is TGTGCCAGCAGAATAAGCGGGGGGTCCCCCAATGAGCAGTTCTTC. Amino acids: CASRISGGSPNEQFF.

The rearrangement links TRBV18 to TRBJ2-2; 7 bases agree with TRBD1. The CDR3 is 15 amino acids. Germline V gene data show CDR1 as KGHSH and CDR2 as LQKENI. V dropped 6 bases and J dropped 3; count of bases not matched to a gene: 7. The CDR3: CASSPGQLDTGELFF. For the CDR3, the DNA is TGTGCCAGCTCCCCGGGACAGTTGGACACCGGGGAGCTGTTTTTT.

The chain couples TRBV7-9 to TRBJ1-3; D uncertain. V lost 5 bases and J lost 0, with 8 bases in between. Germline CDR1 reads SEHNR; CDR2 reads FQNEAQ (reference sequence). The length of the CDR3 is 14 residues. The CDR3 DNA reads TGTGCCAGCAGCCGCGGCTCCTCTGGAAACACCATATATTTT. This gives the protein CASSRGSSGNTIYF.

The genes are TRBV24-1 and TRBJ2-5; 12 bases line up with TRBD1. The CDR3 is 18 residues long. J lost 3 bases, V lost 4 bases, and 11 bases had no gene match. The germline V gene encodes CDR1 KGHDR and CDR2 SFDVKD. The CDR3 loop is CATSELRDRGRMKETQYF. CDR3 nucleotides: TGTGCCACCAGTGAGCTCCGGGACAGGGGGCGCATGAAAGAGACCCAGTACTTC.

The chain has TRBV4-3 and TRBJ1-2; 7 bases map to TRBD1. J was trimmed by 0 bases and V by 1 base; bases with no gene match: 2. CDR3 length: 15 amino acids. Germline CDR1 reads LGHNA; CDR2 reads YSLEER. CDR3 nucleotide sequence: TGCGCCAGCAGCCAAGCCAGGGGGGCTAACTATGGCTACACCTTC. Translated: CASSQARGANYGYTF.

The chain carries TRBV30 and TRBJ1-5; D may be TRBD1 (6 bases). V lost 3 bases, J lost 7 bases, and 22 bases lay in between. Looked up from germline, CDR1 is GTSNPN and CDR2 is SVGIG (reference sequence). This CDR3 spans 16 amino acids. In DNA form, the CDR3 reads TGTGCCTGGAGGGGGTGGGGGCAGCCAGGAGGGCAGCCCCAGCATTTT. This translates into CAWRGWGQPGGQPQHF.

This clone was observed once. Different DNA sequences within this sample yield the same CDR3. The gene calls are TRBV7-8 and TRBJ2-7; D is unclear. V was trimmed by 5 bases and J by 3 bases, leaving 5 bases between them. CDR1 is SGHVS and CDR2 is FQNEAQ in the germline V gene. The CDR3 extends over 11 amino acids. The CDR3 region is CASSPLYEQYF. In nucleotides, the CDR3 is TGTGCCAGCAGCCCCCTCTACGAGCAGTACTTC. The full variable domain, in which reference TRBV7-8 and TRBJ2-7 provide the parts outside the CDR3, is GAGVSQSPRYKVAKRGQDVALRCDPISGHVSLFWYQQALGQGPEFLTYFQNEAQLDKSGLPSDRFFAERPEGSVSTLKIQRTQQEDSAVYLCASSPLYEQYFGPGTRLTVT.

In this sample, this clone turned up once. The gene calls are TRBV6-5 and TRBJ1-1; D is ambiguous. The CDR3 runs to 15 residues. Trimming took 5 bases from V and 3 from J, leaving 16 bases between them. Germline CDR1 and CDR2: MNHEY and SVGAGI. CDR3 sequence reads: CASSMGWGKDTEAFF. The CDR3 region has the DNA TGTGCCAGCAGTATGGGTTGGGGAAAGGACACTGAAGCTTTCTTT.

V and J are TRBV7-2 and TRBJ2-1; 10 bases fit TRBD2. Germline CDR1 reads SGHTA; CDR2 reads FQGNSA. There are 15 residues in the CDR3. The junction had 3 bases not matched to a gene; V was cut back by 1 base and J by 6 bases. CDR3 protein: CASSLGLAGLNEQFF. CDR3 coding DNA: TGTGCCAGCAGCTTAGGACTAGCGGGCCTCAATGAGCAGTTCTTC.

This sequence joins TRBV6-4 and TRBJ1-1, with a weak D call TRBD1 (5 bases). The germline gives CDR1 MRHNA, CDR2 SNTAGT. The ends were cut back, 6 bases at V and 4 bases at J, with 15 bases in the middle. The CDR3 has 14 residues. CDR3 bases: TGTGCCAGCAGGATGGACGGGACGGGCACTGAAGCTTTCTTT. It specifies CASRMDGTGTEAFF.

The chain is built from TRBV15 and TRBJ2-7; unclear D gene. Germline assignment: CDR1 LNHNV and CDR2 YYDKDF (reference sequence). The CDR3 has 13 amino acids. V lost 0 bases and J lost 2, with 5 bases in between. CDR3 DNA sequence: TGTGCCACCAGCAGAGATGGGCCCTACGAGCAGTACTTC. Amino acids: CATSRDGPYEQYF.